This T cell receptor beta chain was sequenced for a study of T cells in localized non-small cell lung cancer. Study-wide findings and caveats: When the top 100 tumor clones were examined, a median about 60 of them also appeared in the adjacent lung, which was paired and uninvolved. Of the tissues analyzed, uninvolved adjacent lung showed maximal T cell clonality, greater than tumor.

On this clone: Its specificity is unknown.

Trimming at V came to 5 bases and at J to 5 bases, leaving 4 bases not matched to a gene. The CDR3 spans 13 residues. Germline CDR1 and CDR2: MNHNS and SASEGT. The assay was immunoSEQ multiplex PCR, and TCRdb's table has in-frame clones only and misses some. Here the sample spans about 30,000 clones, approximately 94% being singletons. The receptor's source is a woman aged 35 to 70 with stage I lung adenocarcinoma. Sequences were derived from peripheral blood, sampled before any cancer treatment. The genes are TRBV6-1 and TRBJ1-1; 8 nucleotides agree with TRBD1. The CDR3 coding sequence is TGTGCCAGCAGTTGGGGACAGGCGACTGAAGCTTTCTTT. It encodes CASSWGQATEAFF.